This T cell receptor (beta chain) is drawn from a study of T cell clusters in autoimmune cytopenias. Study-wide results and caveats: Clustering suggested that physiological T cell clusters were missing in primary autoimmune cytopenia patients. The T cell clusters were defined only in silico, without experimental functional validation. TRB repertoire shifts in secondary cytopenia and chronic lymphocytic leukemia mostly reflected lymphoma, not autoimmunity. The cluster-lack signature was not seen for secondary cytopenia versus chronic lymphocytic leukemia.

The CDR3 totals 16 residues. TRB was amplified by touch-down multiplex PCR, primer pools A and B combined. TCRdb re-called the multiplex PCR reads and gives one entry per CDR3 protein, without DNA. The sample holds roughly 7,000 distinct CDR3 sequences. Approximately 36,000 genome equivalents of blood DNA were amplified for TRB. Turning to this clonotype: Its target is not known.

This clonotype was sampled from a human donor with an autoimmune cytopenia or autoimmune hepatitis (not recorded which). The sequencing sample was made of peripheral blood. The chain employs TRBV12-3 or TRBV12-4 and TRBJ2-7; TCRdb indicates TRBD2, and absent DNA this call remains unverified. CDR3 loop: CASSLAQGFYYYEQYF.